One and the same sample provided the 32 T cell receptor beta chains below, sequenced in a study of T-cell reconstitution after alpha-beta-depleted transplantation in children. Construction of the TCRbeta library involved unique molecular identifiers. TCRdb processed the PCR reads anew with MiXCR; each CDR3 protein has one entry. This sample has 500,000 to 650,000 distinct CDR3 sequences, with roughly 11% found just once. Sequenced material: PBMCs, mostly from graft donor cells, taken 180 days after TCRalphabeta/CD19-depleted stem cell transplant. The receptors were sampled from a female patient aged 2 to 10 who had a stem cell transplant for aplastic anemia, so the T cells may come from the graft donor.

This clonotype has just a few counts. This chain joins TRBV9 and TRBJ2-1; TRBD2 matches 7 bases. This CDR3 has 15 amino acids. V lost 4 bases to trimming and J lost 6 bases; unmatched junction nucleotides: 10. Per germline, CDR1 SGDLS and CDR2 YYNGEE. CDR3 in amino acids: CASSPREGFTNEQFF. The CDR3 coding sequence is TGTGCCAGCAGCCCTAGGGAGGGGTTCACCAATGAGCAGTTCTTC. Variable domain in full (rest from reference TRBV9 and TRBJ2-1): DSGVTQTPKHLITATGQRVTLRCSPRSGDLSVYWYQQSLDQGLQFLIQYYNGEERAKGNILERFSAQQFPDLHSELNLSSLELGDSALYFCASSPREGFTNEQFFGPGTRLTVL.

This clonotype was observed a few times. The chain uses TRBV7-2 and TRBJ2-7, with a tentative D call TRBD1 (5 bases). With 2 bases removed from V and 4 bases from J, the gap between germline ends came to 12 bases. The CDR3 runs 14 residues. Germline loops: CDR1 SGHTA, CDR2 FQGNSA. CDR3 sequence (DNA): TGTGCCAGCAGCTTACCAACAGGATTTTACGAGCAGTACTTC. Residues: CASSLPTGFYEQYF.

This clonotype was picked up a small number of times. V usage is TRBV27 and J usage is TRBJ2-6; TRBD1 aligns across 12 bases. J lost 2 bases, V lost 5 bases, and 4 bases had no gene match. The CDR3 has 17 residues. Germline V CDR1 and CDR2: MNHEY, SMNVEV (reference sequence). Written as DNA, the CDR3 is TGTGCCAGCAGTCTCGGGACAGGGGGCGCTGGGGCCAACGTCCTGACTTTC. It codes for CASSLGTGGAGANVLTF.

The chain combines TRBV6-2 or TRBV6-3 with TRBJ2-7; D could derive from TRBD1 or TRBD2 (5 bases each). The V gene's germline CDR1 is MNHEY and CDR2 SVGEGT. This CDR3 has 16 residues. Trimming cost V 5 bases and J 2 bases, with 19 bases left between them. Here the CDR3 reads CASSPLRGTYAYEQYV. CDR3 DNA: TGTGCCAGCAGTCCACTCCGTGGGACCTACGCCTACGAGCAGTACGTC.

This chain joins TRBV5-1 and TRBJ2-5; tentative D call: TRBD1 (5 bases). Germline V gene data show CDR1 as SGHRS and CDR2 as YFSETQ. Trimming stripped 4 bases from V and 5 bases from J, with 9 bases between. This CDR3 spans 12 amino acids. CDR3 in DNA: TGCGCCAGCAGCCCGGACAAGGAGACCCAGTACTTC. Encoded protein: CASSPDKETQYF.

This clonotype was seen more than once but under ten times. The chain carries TRBV12-3 or TRBV12-4 and TRBJ2-5, with a weak D call TRBD2 (6 bases). The germline V and J ends were trimmed by 0 bases and 4 bases, with 12 bases remaining between them. This CDR3 has 15 amino acids. The chain's CDR3 is CASSLAGGASETQYF. CDR3 DNA sequence: TGTGCCAGCAGTTTAGCGGGAGGTGCTTCAGAGACCCAGTACTTC.

This clonotype was picked up a small number of times. This rearrangement joins TRBV21-1 to TRBJ1-5. TRBV21-1 is a documented pseudogene. The CDR3 is 14 residues long. The CDR3 spells CASSNWAKNQPQHF. The CDR3, as DNA: TGTGCCAGCAGCAATTGGGCCAAAAATCAGCCCCAGCATTTT.

The chain links TRBV27 to TRBJ2-3; D possibly corresponds to TRBD2 (5 bases). From germline, CDR1 is MNHEY and CDR2 SMNVEV (reference sequence). The CDR3 runs 15 residues. The germline V and J ends were trimmed by 5 bases and 4 bases, with 16 bases remaining between them. The CDR3 region is CASSNRLLASDTQYF. DNA of the CDR3: TGTGCCAGCAGTAACCGCCTTTTAGCGTCAGATACGCAGTATTTT.

Notes on this clonotype: A read error may be the cause here, since a much bigger clone is one base away. The CDR3 region has the DNA TGTGCCAGTAGTCCCCAGGGAGGGGGCGCCTACAATGAGCAGTTCTTC. It is translated as CASSPQGGGAYNEQFF. The chain joins TRBV19 to TRBJ2-1; the D gene could be TRBD1 or TRBD2 (7 bases each). V was pared by 5 bases and J by 2 bases, with 16 bases between. The germline V gene has CDR1 LNHDA and CDR2 SQIVND (reference sequence). CDR3 size: 16 residues.

This clonotype was observed a few times. The V and J genes are TRBV20-1 and TRBJ2-1; 9 nucleotides agree with TRBD2. Germline V gene lookup returns CDR1 DFQATT and CDR2 SNEGSKA (reference sequence). The CDR3 totals 13 residues. Trimming removed 5 bases from V and 5 bases from J; junction bases left unmatched: 4. The CDR3: CSASGLANNEQFF. CDR3 DNA sequence: TGCAGTGCTTCGGGACTAGCCAACAATGAGCAGTTCTTC.

The chain employs TRBV28 and TRBJ2-1; D not certain. The CDR3 runs to 17 residues. The germline V and J ends were trimmed by 6 bases and 0 bases, with 18 bases remaining between them. CDR1 is MDHEN, CDR2 SYDVKM, per germline. The CDR3 here is CASRLGPQGLSYNEQFF. The CDR3 DNA reads as TGTGCCAGCAGGCTCGGCCCCCAAGGCCTCTCCTACAATGAGCAGTTCTTC.

This clonotype was seen only a few times. The chain links TRBV7-4 to TRBJ2-3; maybe TRBD2 (5 bases). Trimming took off 0 bases at V and 4 bases at J, with 26 bases between the two ends. Germline V gene lookup returns CDR1 SGHVT and CDR2 SQSDAQ. This CDR3 has 20 amino acids. The CDR3 nucleotides are TGTGCCAGCAGCTTAGCGGCAGTCAAACGGAGCGGAACTATAGCAGATACGCAGTATTTT. This encodes CASSLAAVKRSGTIADTQYF.

This clonotype was found a few times. The J gene is TRBJ2-1, the V gene TRBV19; D possibly corresponds to TRBD2 (5 bases). V dropped 6 bases and J dropped 0 bases, with 12 bases sitting between them. The germline CDR1 and CDR2 sequences are LNHDA and SQIVND (reference sequence). The CDR3 length is 15 residues. The CDR3 region is CASSPLAYSYNEQFF. The CDR3 bases are TGTGCCAGTAGCCCTCTAGCCTACTCCTACAATGAGCAGTTCTTC.

This clonotype was seen ten or more times. The genes are TRBV7-9 and TRBJ1-1; D perhaps matches TRBD1 (5 bases). V gave up 1 base and J gave up 1 base, with 10 bases separating them. CDR3 length: 15 amino acids. Germline CDR1 reads SEHNR; CDR2 reads FQNEAQ (reference sequence). The CDR3 nucleotides are TGTGCCAGCAGCTTAGTTCCAGGGCAGAACACTGAAGCTTTCTTT. Encoded protein: CASSLVPGQNTEAFF.

The rearrangement uses TRBV27 and TRBJ2-1, with D perhaps TRBD1 (6 bases). Trimming shortened V by 4 bases and J by 6 bases, and 13 bases separated the two germline ends. Germline CDR1 and CDR2: MNHEY and SMNVEV (reference sequence). The CDR3 is 14 residues long. In DNA form, the CDR3 reads TGTGCCAGCAGTTCAACAGGGTTTTTCAATGAGCAGTTCTTC. Its protein is CASSSTGFFNEQFF.

Concerning this clonotype itself: Germline and junction disagree at one end, which may indicate a read error. This chain joins TRBV28 and TRBJ2-5; 7 nucleotides line up with TRBD1. The CDR3 has 11 amino acids. Germline lookup yields CDR1 MDHEN and CDR2 SYDVKM. The CDR3 is CASSSCDRADF. The DNA of the CDR3 is TGTGCCAGCAGCTCCTGCGACAGGGCGGACTTC.

The chain links TRBV6-1 to TRBJ2-4; TRBD2 agrees at 9 bases. Germline values: CDR1 MNHNS, CDR2 SASEGT. This CDR3 is 19 amino acids long. Trimming cost V 5 bases and J 0 bases; bases outside gene matches: 14. CDR3 in amino acids: CASSPAASGVLLAKNIQYF. Here the CDR3 DNA reads TGTGCCAGCAGTCCGGCGGCTAGCGGGGTCTTGCTAGCCAAAAACATTCAGTACTTC.

The chain is built from TRBV12-5 and TRBJ2-2, with D possibly matching TRBD2 (5 bases). CDR1 is LGHNT and CDR2 is FRNRAP in the germline V gene. The CDR3 covers 18 residues. V lost 0 bases to trimming and J lost 3 bases, with 17 bases between them. The CDR3 here is CASGLVLTATTHTGELFF. The CDR3 DNA is TGTGCTAGTGGTTTGGTACTAACAGCGACTACACACACCGGGGAGCTGTTTTTT.

The V gene is TRBV6-1, the J gene TRBJ1-1; weak D call: TRBD1 (5 bases). The CDR3 consists of 14 residues. The germline V gene has CDR1 MNHNS and CDR2 SASEGT. The V end was cut by 6 bases, the J end by 4 bases, with 15 bases between. CDR3 DNA sequence: TGTGCCAGCAGGGAGACGGGGACCGCCACTGAAGCTTTCTTT. It yields the protein CASRETGTATEAFF.

In DNA form, the CDR3 reads TGCGCCAGCAGCTTGGAACGGGAGACAGATACGCAGTATTTT. Translated: CASSLERETDTQYF. V is TRBV5-1 and J is TRBJ2-3; the D gene is possibly TRBD2 (6 bases). Germline V gene lookup returns CDR1 SGHRS and CDR2 YFSETQ. The CDR3 consists of 14 residues. V dropped 0 bases and J dropped 3 bases, with 8 bases sitting between them.

The chain recombines TRBV28 with TRBJ2-1, with D maybe TRBD2 (6 bases). This CDR3 region has 16 residues. V lost 5 bases and J lost 3, with 17 bases in between. The V gene's germline CDR1 is MDHEN and CDR2 SYDVKM. In DNA form, the CDR3 reads TGTGCCAGCAGTCCCCTGACTAGTCTATACTACAATGAGCAGTTCTTC. Its protein is CASSPLTSLYYNEQFF.

V and J are TRBV20-1 and TRBJ2-3; D not resolved. This CDR3 spans 14 amino acids. Germline V CDR1 and CDR2: DFQATT, SNEGSKA (reference sequence). V lost 8 bases, J lost 4 bases, and 19 bases lay in between. The CDR3 DNA sequence: TGCAGTCCTACACTTTTTCCTACCCCAGATACGCAGTATTTT. Translation: CSPTLFPTPDTQYF.

This clonotype was counted only a few times. The V gene is TRBV7-7, the J gene TRBJ2-3, with a possible D match to TRBD2 (6 bases). V lost 6 bases, J lost 1 base, and 11 bases lay in between. The CDR3 runs to 14 residues. From germline, CDR1 is SSHAT and CDR2 FNYEAQ (reference sequence). This CDR3 reads CASSPGSGTDTQYF. The CDR3 nucleotides are TGTGCCAGCAGTCCCGGGAGCGGCACAGATACGCAGTATTTT.

This clonotype came up a few times. The genes are TRBV20-1 and TRBJ2-7, with 7 bases fitting TRBD2. In germline, CDR1 is DFQATT, CDR2 SNEGSKA (reference sequence). Losses at the gene ends were 0 bases for V and 2 bases for J; bases not matched to a gene: 7. The CDR3 spans 15 residues. As DNA, the CDR3 is TGCAGTGCTAGAGATCCTAGCGGCTATACCTACGAGCAGTACTTC. This codes for CSARDPSGYTYEQYF.

The CDR3 DNA reads as TGTGCCAGCAGCCAGGGTAGGTGGGACACTGAAGCTTTCTTT. It translates to CASSQGRWDTEAFF. The chain couples TRBV27 to TRBJ1-1, with D possibly being TRBD1 (5 bases). Trimming took 6 bases from V and 3 from J, leaving 14 bases between them. The CDR3 sequence is 14 residues long. Germline CDR1 is MNHEY and CDR2 is SMNVEV (reference sequence).

This chain uses TRBV28 with TRBJ1-5; no clear D gene. This CDR3 has 12 amino acids. V shed 4 bases and J shed 5 bases, with 6 bases lying between them. Germline V gives CDR1 MDHEN, CDR2 SYDVKM. The CDR3 nucleotides are TGTGCCAGCAGTTCATCCTATCAGCCCCAGCATTTT. Residues: CASSSSYQPQHF.

The sample holds a few counts of this clonotype. The chain combines TRBV10-3 with TRBJ1-2; D may be TRBD1 (6 bases). Trimming left V 6 bases short and J 4 bases short, with 21 bases between. The CDR3 length is 16 residues. Germline CDR1 is ENHRY and CDR2 is SYGVKD. Written as DNA, the CDR3 is TGTGCCATCAGCGCGGCTACAGGGCCCAATTCCTATGGCTACACCTTC. Protein product: CAISAATGPNSYGYTF.

The rearrangement joins TRBV5-4 to TRBJ1-1; D possibly corresponds to TRBD1 (5 bases). The germline CDR1 and CDR2 sequences are SGHNT and YYREEE (reference sequence). The CDR3 runs to 16 residues. V lost 0 bases to trimming and J lost 0 bases, with 12 bases between them. CDR3 in amino acids: CASSLVRGSMNTEAFF. The CDR3 bases are TGTGCCAGCAGCTTGGTAAGGGGTAGTATGAACACTGAAGCTTTCTTT.

This clonotype was seen at least ten times. This chain connects TRBV5-1 to TRBJ1-2; D is perhaps TRBD1 (5 bases). The length of the CDR3 is 18 residues. Trimming pared 0 bases from V and 2 bases from J, leaving 20 bases between. Germline-derived CDR1 and CDR2 are SGHRS and YFSETQ. The CDR3 nucleotides are TGCGCCAGCAGCTTGGCGGTTTCCGGACACCGAATCAACTATGGCTACACCTTC. This codes for CASSLAVSGHRINYGYTF.

As to this clonotype: The junction does not match germline at one end; this may be a read error. The CDR3 DNA follows: TGTGCCAGCAGCTCGTTGGGGCGGTCTAGCTCCTTCAATGAGCAGTTCTTC. This sequence encodes CASSSLGRSSSFNEQFF. V is TRBV7-2 and J is TRBJ2-1; either TRBD1 or TRBD2 may fit D (5 bases each). The CDR3 spans 17 residues. Germline CDR1 SGHTA, CDR2 FQGNSA.

In this sample, this clonotype turned up a few times. The chain uses TRBV12-3 or TRBV12-4 and TRBJ2-3, with D possibly being TRBD1 (6 bases). Trimming cost V 3 bases and J 1 base, with 11 bases left between them. The CDR3 contains 15 residues. Written as DNA, the CDR3 is TGTGCCAGCAGTTTCCGACAGGTTCGCACAGATACGCAGTATTTT. It yields the protein CASSFRQVRTDTQYF.

The rearrangement joins TRBV6-5 to TRBJ2-5; D is ambiguous. Trimming pared 0 bases from V and 1 base from J, leaving 9 bases between. This CDR3 has 15 amino acids. Per the germline V gene, CDR1 is MNHEY and CDR2 is SVGAGI. The CDR3 DNA is TGTGCCAGCAGTTACTCCCATAGCTTCCAAGAGACCCAGTACTTC. Translation gives CASSYSHSFQETQYF.